A single sample is the source of the 26 T cell receptor beta chains below, sequenced in a study of OX40 agonist ivuxolimab in advanced cancers. Produced via immunoSEQ multiplex PCR; TCRdb's table is partial and in-frame only. The sample lists about 31,000 clones, approximately 90% seen once, with around 27% in the top ten. The sequencing used CD4+ or CD8+ T cells sorted from blood, collected in a trial of the OX40 agonist ivuxolimab. The origin of the receptors is an adult with an advanced solid tumor such as melanoma, head and neck, liver or kidney cancer.

The chain uses TRBV28 and TRBJ1-2; no clear D. Germline-derived CDR1 and CDR2 are MDHEN and SYDVKM. CDR3 length: 14 residues. Trimming left V 8 bases short and J 3 bases short, with 16 bases between. The CDR3, as DNA: TGTGCCAGCGGAGCTCCCACAAGGGACTATGGCTACACCTTC. This gives the protein CASGAPTRDYGYTF.

V usage is TRBV27 and J usage is TRBJ1-1; a possible D gene is TRBD1 (5 bases). Per the germline V gene, CDR1 is MNHEY and CDR2 is SMNVEV (reference sequence). This CDR3 has 14 amino acids. V dropped 2 bases and J dropped 0 bases, with 7 bases sitting between them. The CDR3 region is CASSLKGMNTEAFF. CDR3 nucleotide sequence: TGTGCCAGCAGTTTAAAGGGGATGAACACTGAAGCTTTCTTT.

The chain carries TRBV9 and TRBJ2-7; TRBD1 or TRBD2 may be the D gene (5 bases each). The germline V gene has CDR1 SGDLS and CDR2 YYNGEE. V lost 4 bases and J lost 1, with 9 bases in between. The CDR3 loop spans 13 amino acids. The CDR3 is CASSPGTSYEQYF. The CDR3 nucleotides read TGTGCCAGCAGCCCAGGGACGTCCTACGAGCAGTACTTC.

This chain joins TRBV9 and TRBJ2-5, with TRBD1 matching over 8 bases. After removal of 2 bases from V and 3 bases from J, the junction contained 3 bases not matched to a gene. CDR1 is SGDLS, CDR2 YYNGEE, per germline. CDR3 length: 14 amino acids. CDR3 nucleotide sequence: TGTGCCAGCAGCGTTCAGGGGGCTGAAGAGACCCAGTACTTC. The encoded protein is CASSVQGAEETQYF.

The rearrangement joins TRBV29-1 to TRBJ2-3, with 9 bases that match TRBD1. The CDR3 length is 13 residues. J lost 3 bases, V lost 6 bases, and 4 bases had no gene match. Germline values: CDR1 SQVTM, CDR2 ANQGSEA. For the CDR3, the DNA is TGCAGCGTGGGACAGGGAACAACAGATACGCAGTATTTT. Translating it yields CSVGQGTTDTQYF.

The chain uses TRBV27 and TRBJ2-5; 8 positions match TRBD1. The J call may be mistaken, given a closer DNA end match to TRBJ2-7. The CDR3 totals 14 residues. Looked up from germline, CDR1 is MNHEY and CDR2 is SMNVEV (reference sequence). In DNA, the CDR3 is TGTGCCAGCAGTTTCGCTGGACAGGGCTACGAGCAGTACTTC. It specifies CASSFAGQGYEQYF.

This clone has only one observation. The chain carries TRBV5-1 and TRBJ2-2; no clear D gene. The CDR3 spans 16 residues. The germline CDR1 and CDR2 sequences are SGHRS and YFSETQ. With 0 bases removed from V and 1 base from J, the gap between germline ends came to 10 bases. The CDR3 spells CASSLADVVNTGELFF. The CDR3 region has the DNA TGCGCCAGCAGCTTGGCCGATGTAGTGAACACCGGGGAGCTGTTTTTT.

This rearrangement joins TRBV9 to TRBJ2-2, with D perhaps given as TRBD1 or TRBD2 (6 bases each). V was pared by 3 bases and J by 9 bases, with 15 bases between. The germline V gene encodes CDR1 SGDLS and CDR2 YYNGEE. This CDR3 is 14 amino acids long. The CDR3 protein is CASSEGGLLRELFF. CDR3 nucleotide sequence: TGTGCCAGCAGCGAGGGGGGCCTCCTGCGGGAGCTGTTTTTT. Combining the CDR3 with reference TRBV9 and TRBJ2-2 gives the whole variable domain DSGVTQTPKHLITATGQRVTLRCSPRSGDLSVYWYQQSLDQGLQFLIQYYNGEERAKGNILERFSAQQFPDLHSELNLSSLELGDSALYFCASSEGGLLRELFFGEGSRLTVL.

This clone was counted a single time. The CDR3 loop is CASSLGTGLAGGHPGELFF. The CDR3 nucleotides read TGTGCCAGCAGTCTTGGAACGGGACTAGCGGGAGGGCACCCCGGGGAGCTGTTTTTT. The chain combines TRBV28 with TRBJ2-2; the match to TRBD2 covers 16 bases. After removal of 5 bases from V and 6 bases from J, the junction contained 12 bases not matched to a gene. CDR3 length: 19 amino acids. Germline V gene data show CDR1 as MDHEN and CDR2 as SYDVKM.

This chain links TRBV5-4 with TRBJ2-7; maybe TRBD1 (6 bases). The CDR3 consists of 16 residues. The V gene's germline CDR1 is SGHNT and CDR2 YYREEE (reference sequence). V was shortened by 4 bases and J by 3 bases, with 20 bases between the two germline ends. In nucleotides, the CDR3 is TGTGCCAGCAGCGGGTGGGGGCTGGACTCGAACTACGAGCAGTACTTC. It specifies CASSGWGLDSNYEQYF.

V is TRBV6-5 and J is TRBJ2-7; tentatively, D is TRBD1 (5 bases). Germline-derived CDR1 and CDR2 are MNHEY and SVGAGI. The V gene lost 2 bases and the J gene lost 4 bases, with 12 bases spanning the gap. This CDR3 spans 14 amino acids. CDR3 bases: TGTGCCAGCAGTTACACCCAGGGTAAATACGAGCAGTACTTC. Amino acid sequence: CASSYTQGKYEQYF.

A single count supports this clone. The chain links TRBV11-2 to TRBJ2-5; 9 positions agree with TRBD2. This CDR3 is 13 amino acids long. Germline CDR1 reads SGHAT; CDR2 reads FQNNGV. After removal of 5 bases from V and 7 bases from J, the junction contained 5 bases not matched to a gene. Here the CDR3 reads CASSRGGGATQYF. For the CDR3, the DNA is TGTGCCAGCAGCCGCGGGGGGGGAGCGACCCAGTACTTC.

The chain recombines TRBV9 with TRBJ1-5, with D unclear. CDR1 SGDLS and CDR2 YYNGEE come from the germline V gene. The CDR3 sequence is 13 residues long. With 0 bases removed from V and 4 bases from J, the gap between germline ends came to 5 bases. CDR3 region: CASSVGPNQPQHF. The CDR3 region has the DNA TGTGCCAGCAGCGTAGGCCCTAATCAGCCCCAGCATTTT.

The CDR3 nucleotides read TGTGCCAGCAGCCGCAGGATAACAACCTACGAGCAGTACTTC. The encoded protein is CASSRRITTYEQYF. This rearrangement joins TRBV28 to TRBJ2-7, with no clear D. The V end was cut by 6 bases, the J end by 2 bases, with 14 bases between. From germline, CDR1 is MDHEN and CDR2 SYDVKM. The CDR3 length is 14 residues.

The J gene is TRBJ2-2, the V gene TRBV4-3; no clear D gene. The V end was cut by 1 base, the J end by 2 bases, with 8 bases between. This CDR3 has 15 residues. Germline CDR1 is LGHNA and CDR2 is YSLEER. The CDR3 nucleotides are TGCGCCAGCAGCCAAGGATCTCTCAACACCGGGGAGCTGTTTTTT. Protein product: CASSQGSLNTGELFF.

The V gene is TRBV7-2, the J gene TRBJ2-3, with 8 bases aligning to TRBD1. V was clipped by 6 bases and J by 3 bases; unmatched bases: 11. The germline CDR1 and CDR2 sequences are SGHTA and FQGNSA. The CDR3 is 16 residues long. Here the CDR3 DNA reads TGTGCCAGCAGTTCCGATCAGGGGGCAGAAACAGATACGCAGTATTTT. This gives the protein CASSSDQGAETDTQYF.

This clone was recorded once. This chain joins TRBV12-5 and TRBJ2-3, with 7 bases matching TRBD1. Germline assignment: CDR1 LGHNT and CDR2 FRNRAP. The CDR3 covers 17 residues. J lost 5 bases, V lost 2 bases, and 13 bases had no gene match. CDR3 DNA: TGTGCTAGTGGTTTGCTTAAAGGTAGGGGGCTAGAAGATACGCAGTATTTT. Its protein product is CASGLLKGRGLEDTQYF.

This chain links TRBV7-9 with TRBJ2-1; D possibly corresponds to TRBD2 (5 bases). Germline CDR1 and CDR2: SEHNR and FQNEAQ (reference sequence). The CDR3 runs to 16 residues. V was shortened by 2 bases and J by 6 bases, with 17 bases between the two germline ends. The CDR3 sequence: CASSLYDSAAVNEQFF. The CDR3, as DNA: TGTGCCAGCAGCTTATATGATAGCGCGGCTGTCAATGAGCAGTTCTTC.

V is TRBV9 and J is TRBJ2-2, with D tentatively TRBD2 (6 bases). The V end lost 5 bases, the J end lost 7 bases, and 9 bases lay between the germline ends. This CDR3 contains 12 residues. CDR1 and CDR2 from the germline V gene are SGDLS and YYNGEE. DNA of the CDR3: TGTGCCAGCAGGAGGGGAGGCGGGGAGCTGTTTTTT. It specifies CASRRGGGELFF.

The J gene is TRBJ2-1, the V gene TRBV27; D is unresolved. Trimming removed 3 bases from V and 8 bases from J, with 14 bases in between. The CDR3 has 14 residues. Looked up from germline, CDR1 is MNHEY and CDR2 is SMNVEV (reference sequence). The CDR3 DNA follows: TGTGCCAGCAGTTTGTTCGGAGTAGGCGATGAGCAGTTCTTC. Translating gives CASSLFGVGDEQFF.

The J gene is TRBJ1-1, the V gene TRBV27, with 9 positions matching TRBD1. V gave up 6 bases and J gave up 4 bases; unmatched junction bases: 3. The germline V gene encodes CDR1 MNHEY and CDR2 SMNVEV (reference sequence). The CDR3 is made up of 13 amino acids. The CDR3 nucleotides read TGTGCCAGCAGGGGACAGGGCGGCACTGAAGCTTTCTTT. This codes for CASRGQGGTEAFF.

The genes are TRBV9 and TRBJ2-7; unclear D gene. Germline V gene data show CDR1 as SGDLS and CDR2 as YYNGEE. The length of the CDR3 is 13 residues. V was pared by 3 bases and J by 5 bases, with 12 bases between. CDR3 loop: CASSETSGDEQYF. CDR3 sequence (DNA): TGTGCCAGCAGCGAAACATCAGGTGACGAGCAGTACTTC.

The chain combines TRBV29-1 with TRBJ1-1; 7 bases are shared with TRBD1. The CDR3 has 13 amino acids. Germline CDR1 and CDR2: SQVTM and ANQGSEA. V trimming: 7 bases; J trimming: 0 bases; junction bases outside the gene matches: 5. In DNA, the CDR3 is TGCAGCGGGGGGGACAGCTTGAACACTGAAGCTTTCTTT. Translation: CSGGDSLNTEAFF.

The chain recombines TRBV7-9 with TRBJ1-1; D perhaps matches TRBD1 (6 bases). Germline loops: CDR1 SEHNR, CDR2 FQNEAQ (reference sequence). Between the trimmed V and J ends, which lost 5 bases and 10 bases, there was a span of 17 bases. CDR3 size: 13 residues. The CDR3 protein is CASSPPGGATAFF. The CDR3 nucleotides are TGTGCCAGCAGCCCCCCGGGGGGGGCTACAGCTTTCTTT.

The V and J genes are TRBV5-6 and TRBJ2-7, with D unclear. This CDR3 is 12 amino acids long. Per germline, CDR1 SGHDT and CDR2 YYEEEE. V was clipped by 0 bases and J by 4 bases, with 5 bases between them. Written as DNA, the CDR3 is TGTGCCAGCAGCTTGGCCTCTTACGAGCAGTACTTC. It specifies CASSLASYEQYF.

This clone was recorded only once. The rearrangement links TRBV5-4 to TRBJ1-4; maybe TRBD1 (6 bases). In germline, CDR1 is SGHNT, CDR2 YYREEE (reference sequence). The length of the CDR3 is 15 residues. Trimming took 1 base from V and 5 from J, leaving 12 bases between them. The CDR3 coding sequence is TGTGCCAGCAGCTTGAGGGGGGACGGAAATGAAAAACTGTTTTTT. This encodes CASSLRGDGNEKLFF.